These T cell receptor beta chains were read from a single sample in a study of blood T cell repertoires in COVID-19. The repertoire was sequenced with immunoSEQ multiplex PCR; TCRdb's copy has only in-frame clones and lacks some. The data hold about 220,000 clones, with around 83% observed a single time. Sequenced: peripheral blood. The receptors here all came from a man in his fifties or sixties with active or convalescent COVID-19. CDR3s include the opening cysteine and the closing phenylalanine or tryptophan. D genes are given only for firm matches. Expanded clones get a size class; other rows say once, few or many, or leave the size out.

>TRBJ2-7|15|TRBD1|TRBV5-4|NA
CASSIRQGAVYEQYF
TGTGCCAGCAGCATCCGACAGGGGGCCGTCTACGAGCAGTACTTC
>TRBJ2-5|15|NA|TRBV7-2|NA
CASSFAIQGRETQYF
TGTGCCAGCAGCTTCGCGATACAGGGCCGGGAGACCCAGTACTTC
>TRBJ2-2|16|TRBD1|TRBV27|NA
CASSSPTGANTGELFF
TGTGCCAGCAGTTCACCGACAGGGGCGAACACCGGGGAGCTGTTTTTT
>TRBJ2-2|15|NA|TRBV7-2|few
CASSHTDRKAGELFF
TGTGCCAGCAGCCATACCGACAGGAAGGCCGGGGAGCTGTTTTTT
>TRBJ1-2|15|NA|TRBV18|NA
CASSPLGGLNYGYTF
TGTGCCAGCTCCCCTTTGGGAGGGTTAAACTATGGCTACACCTTC
>TRBJ1-2|13|NA|TRBV29-1|once
CSVRQRINYGYTF
TGCAGCGTTCGACAGAGGATAAACTATGGCTACACCTTC
>TRBJ1-2|14|NA|TRBV7-8|NA
CASSFTGFLGGYTF
TGTGCCAGCAGCTTTACCGGGTTTTTGGGTGGCTACACCTTC
>TRBJ1-5|15|NA|TRBV28|NA
CASSLWVENNQPQHF
TGTGCCAGCAGTTTATGGGTTGAGAACAATCAGCCCCAGCATTTT
>TRBJ1-6|15|NA|TRBV28|once
CASSTTGTSNSPLHF
TGTGCCAGCAGTACAACCGGGACAAGTAATTCACCCCTCCACTTT
>TRBJ2-1|16|TRBD2|TRBV5-1|NA
CASRRSGRAAYNEQFF
TGCGCCAGCAGACGGTCCGGGAGGGCCGCCTACAATGAGCAGTTCTTC
>TRBJ2-7|13|NA|TRBV12-3/TRBV12-4|NA
CASSFRGTYEQYF
TGTGCCAGCAGTTTCCGGGGGACCTACGAGCAGTACTTC
>TRBJ2-2|17|NA|TRBV5-5|NA
CASSPSLGAENTGELFF
TGTGCCAGCAGCCCTTCCTTGGGGGCCGAGAACACCGGGGAGCTGTTTTTT
>TRBJ1-2|13|NA|TRBV7-2|NA
CASSLEGVWGYTF
TGTGCCAGCAGCTTAGAAGGGGTCTGGGGCTACACCTTC
>TRBJ2-7|11|NA|TRBV7-2|NA
CASSPGGEQYF
TGTGCCAGCAGCCCAGGGGGGGAGCAGTACTTC
>TRBJ2-1|15|TRBD1|TRBV5-1|NA
CASSGTGQSYNEQFF
TGCGCCAGCAGCGGGACGGGACAGTCCTACAATGAGCAGTTCTTC
>TRBJ1-1|12|TRBD1|TRBV29-1|NA
CSVARQGDKAFF
TGCAGCGTTGCCCGACAGGGCGATAAAGCTTTCTTT
>TRBJ1-3|13|NA|TRBV15|NA
CATSRLPQTGIYF
TGTGCCACCAGCAGACTCCCCCAGACGGGCATATATTTT
>TRBJ2-7|14|TRBD1|TRBV28|NA
CASRTGQATKKQYF
TGTGCCAGCAGAACGGGACAGGCTACTAAGAAGCAGTACTTC
>TRBJ2-1|16|TRBD2|TRBV3-1/TRBV3-2|NA
CASSPPVQRGNNEQFF
TGTGCCAGCAGCCCCCCCGTGCAGCGGGGGAACAATGAGCAGTTCTTC
>TRBJ1-5|15|NA|TRBV28|few
CASREPNTMDQPQHF
TGTGCCAGCAGAGAACCGAACACAATGGATCAGCCCCAGCATTTT
>TRBJ2-4|13|TRBD1|TRBV28|NA
CASRLQGSGIQYF
TGTGCCAGCAGGTTACAGGGGTCCGGCATTCAGTACTTC
>TRBJ1-2|11|NA|TRBV29-1|NA
CSVANSYGYTF
TGCAGCGTTGCAAATTCCTATGGCTACACCTTC
>TRBJ1-4|16|TRBD1|TRBV20-1|NA
CSASPGTGNHNEKLFF
TGCAGTGCTAGTCCCGGGACAGGGAACCATAATGAAAAACTGTTTTTT
>TRBJ1-5|13|TRBD1|TRBV3-1/TRBV3-2|NA
CAIATGGQGPQHF
TGTGCCATCGCCACAGGGGGCCAAGGACCCCAGCATTTT
>TRBJ1-5|14|TRBD1|TRBV5-1|few
CASSRDRGDQPQHF
TGCGCCAGCAGTCGGGACAGGGGAGATCAGCCCCAGCATTTT
>TRBJ1-5|14|TRBD1|TRBV6-6|few
CASRRDRANQPQHF
TGTGCCAGCAGACGGGACAGGGCAAATCAGCCCCAGCATTTT
>TRBJ2-1|16|TRBD2|TRBV9|NA
CASSESGTSGYNEQFF
TGTGCCAGCAGCGAGAGCGGGACTAGCGGTTACAATGAGCAGTTCTTC
>TRBJ1-2|12|TRBD1|TRBV10-3|once
CATTTGQGGYTF
TGTGCCACCACGACAGGGCAGGGTGGCTACACCTTC
>TRBJ1-1|14|NA|TRBV6-1|few
CASSEKWQNTEAFF
TGTGCCAGCAGTGAAAAGTGGCAGAACACTGAAGCTTTCTTT
>TRBJ1-4|13|NA|TRBV4-1|NA
CASSQSRDEKLFF
TGCGCCAGCAGCCAAAGTAGAGATGAAAAACTGTTTTTT
>TRBJ2-3|15|TRBD2|TRBV24-1|once
CATSDLGTTTDTQYF
TGTGCCACCAGTGATTTGGGGACTACGACAGATACGCAGTATTTT
>TRBJ1-2|14|TRBD1|TRBV5-4|NA
CASSRDRGSYGYTF
TGTGCCAGCAGCCGGGACAGGGGTAGCTATGGCTACACCTTC
>TRBJ2-1|19|NA|TRBV28|NA
CASSLGGGGLHFSYNEQFF
TGTGCCAGCAGTTTGGGGGGCGGGGGACTGCACTTCTCCTACAATGAGCAGTTCTTC
>TRBJ2-5|15|NA|TRBV7-9|NA
CASSRSSWGQETQYF
TGTGCCAGCAGCAGATCTTCGTGGGGGCAGGAGACCCAGTACTTC
>TRBJ1-1|13|NA|TRBV3-1/TRBV3-2|NA
CASSQNPGTEAFF
TGTGCCAGCAGCCAAAATCCCGGGACAGAAGCTTTCTTT
>TRBJ2-1|17|TRBD1|TRBV10-3|NA
CAISLYTGGFSYNEQFF
TGTGCCATCAGCCTTTATACAGGGGGCTTCTCCTACAATGAGCAGTTCTTC
>TRBJ2-2|17|TRBD1|TRBV18|NA
CASSPPIGTGVAGELFF
TGTGCCAGCTCACCACCGATCGGGACAGGGGTTGCCGGGGAGCTGTTTTTT
>TRBJ1-6|16|NA|TRBV5-1|NA
CASSLEGDSYNSPLHF
TGCGCCAGCAGCTTGGAAGGGGACTCGTATAATTCACCCCTCCACTTT
>TRBJ1-6|15|TRBD1|TRBV6-5|NA
CASSLGQPSNSPLHF
TGTGCCAGCAGTCTGGGACAGCCGTCAAATTCACCCCTCCACTTT